This T cell receptor beta chain was obtained from a study of T cell changes during pregnancy in multiple sclerosis. Some clones are missing from TCRdb's copy, which holds only in-frame ones; the method was immunoSEQ multiplex PCR. The data hold around 30,000 clones, with about 92% observed a single time. The CDR3 length is 13 residues. The germline gives CDR1 SGHRS, CDR2 YFSETQ. V lost 5 bases to trimming and J lost 3 bases, with 12 bases between them. The sequencing here drew on CD8+ T cells from peripheral blood mononuclear cells, taken in the first trimester of pregnancy. The chain joins TRBV5-1 to TRBJ2-7, with TRBD2 as a possible D gene (6 bases). The receptor comes from a female donor with multiple sclerosis, enrolled in a pregnancy study. Here the CDR3 DNA reads TGCGCCAGCAGTCCCGGGAGCAACTACGAGCAGTACTTC. Translating it yields CASSPGSNYEQYF.